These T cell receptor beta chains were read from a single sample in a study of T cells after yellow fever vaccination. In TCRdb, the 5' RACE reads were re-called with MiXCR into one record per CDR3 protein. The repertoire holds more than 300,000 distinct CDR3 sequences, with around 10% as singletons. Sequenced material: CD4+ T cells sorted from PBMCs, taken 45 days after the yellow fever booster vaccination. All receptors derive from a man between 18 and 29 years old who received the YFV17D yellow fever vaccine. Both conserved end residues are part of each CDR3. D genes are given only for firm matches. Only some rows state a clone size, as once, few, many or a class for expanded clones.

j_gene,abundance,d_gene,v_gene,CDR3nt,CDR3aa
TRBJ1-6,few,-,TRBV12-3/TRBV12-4,TGTGCCAGCAGTTTTGATAGCTCCTATAATTCACCCCTCCACTTT,CASSFDSSYNSPLHF
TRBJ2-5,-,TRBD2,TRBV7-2,TGTGCCAGCAGCAAAAGACTAGCTGAGACCCAGTACTTC,CASSKRLAETQYF
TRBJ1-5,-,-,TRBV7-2,TGTGCCAGCAGCTGGGTGGGAGGGAATCAGCCCCAGCATTTT,CASSWVGGNQPQHF
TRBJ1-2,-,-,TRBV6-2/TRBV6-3,TGTGCCAGCAGCTTACAGGTGACCTATGGCTACACCTTC,CASSLQVTYGYTF
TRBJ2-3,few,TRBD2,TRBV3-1,TGTGCCAGCAGCCAAGACGATTCGCGGGGGATTAGGGTCACAGATACGCAGTATTTT,CASSQDDSRGIRVTDTQYF
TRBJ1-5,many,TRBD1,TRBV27,TGTGCCAGCAGCAAGGGACAGGGTGGGTCGCCCCAGCATTTT,CASSKGQGGSPQHF
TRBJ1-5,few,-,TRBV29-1,TGCAGCGTTGCTGCAGGGCCGAATCAGCCCCAGCATTTT,CSVAAGPNQPQHF
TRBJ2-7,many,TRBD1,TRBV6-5,TGTGCCACGGGACAGGGGGCCGAGCAGTACTTC,CATGQGAEQYF
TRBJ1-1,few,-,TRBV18,TGTGCCAGCTCACCCCTCGTGGTAGGGCGGGACACTGAAGCTTTCTTT,CASSPLVVGRDTEAFF
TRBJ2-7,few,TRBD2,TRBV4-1,TGCGCCAGCAGCCAAGGGGCGGGGGGGACTTACGAGCAGTACTTC,CASSQGAGGTYEQYF
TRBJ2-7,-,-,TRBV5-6,TGTGCCAGCAGCTTGATTCCAGGGATGAACTCCTACGAGCAGTACTTC,CASSLIPGMNSYEQYF
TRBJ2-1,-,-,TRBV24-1,TGTGCCACCAGTGATTTACGCCGGGGGGAGCAGTTCTTC,CATSDLRRGEQFF
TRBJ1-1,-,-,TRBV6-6,TGTGCCAGCAGGAAAGACAGGAGGAATAACACTGAAGCTTTCTTT,CASRKDRRNNTEAFF
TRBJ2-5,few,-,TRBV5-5,TGTGCCAGCAGGCGACGGCAGCAAGAGACCCAGTACTTC,CASRRRQQETQYF
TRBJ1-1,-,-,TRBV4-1,TGCGCCAGCAGCCAAGAACCTCGAGAAGCTTTCTTT,CASSQEPREAFF
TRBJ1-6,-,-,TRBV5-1,TGCGCCAGCAGCTATACGAATTCACCCCTCCACTTT,CASSYTNSPLHF
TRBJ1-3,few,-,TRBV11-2,TGTGCCAGCAGCGATCCATATCGGTCTGGAAACACCATATATTTT,CASSDPYRSGNTIYF
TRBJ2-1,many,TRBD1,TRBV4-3,TGCGCCAGCAGCCGTAGACAGGGCGGCTCCTCATACAATGAGCAGTTCTTC,CASSRRQGGSSYNEQFF
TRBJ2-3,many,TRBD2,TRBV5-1,TGCGCCAGCAGCCGGGACTACCAGGCAGATACGCAGTATTTT,CASSRDYQADTQYF
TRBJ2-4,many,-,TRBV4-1,TGCGCCAGCAGCCAAGATCTGACCTTTAAAAACATTCAGTACTTC,CASSQDLTFKNIQYF
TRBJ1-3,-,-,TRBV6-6,TGTGCCAGCAGTACTCCAGGCTCACGCTCTGGAAACACCATATATTTT,CASSTPGSRSGNTIYF
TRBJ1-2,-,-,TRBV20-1,TGCAGTGCTAGTCCCCGTGGCTACACCTTC,CSASPRGYTF
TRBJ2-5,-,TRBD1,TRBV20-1,TGCAGTGCTAGACAGGGGGCTGCCCAAGAGACCCAGTACTTC,CSARQGAAQETQYF
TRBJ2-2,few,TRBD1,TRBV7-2,TGTGCCAGCAGCCCCCCGGGACAGGCTGGCACCGGGGAGCTGTTTTTT,CASSPPGQAGTGELFF
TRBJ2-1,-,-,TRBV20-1,TGCAGTGCTCGCGACTGGCACTACAATGAGCAGTTCTTC,CSARDWHYNEQFF
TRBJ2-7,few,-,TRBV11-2,TGTGCCAGCAGCTTGCCGGGGGGCCGGTACGAGCAGTACTTC,CASSLPGGRYEQYF
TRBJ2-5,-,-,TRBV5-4,TGTGCCAGCAGCTACGACAGAGAGACCCAGTACTTC,CASSYDRETQYF
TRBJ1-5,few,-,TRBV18,TGTGCCAGCTCATGGGCGGGGACCAATCAGCCCCAGCATTTT,CASSWAGTNQPQHF
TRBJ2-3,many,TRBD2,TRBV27,TGTGCCAGCAGTTCAAGGACTAGCGGGGGGGGATCGGATACGCAGTATTTT,CASSSRTSGGGSDTQYF
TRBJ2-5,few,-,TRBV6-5,TGTGCCAGCAGCTACAGGGAATTTGAGACCCAGTACTTC,CASSYREFETQYF
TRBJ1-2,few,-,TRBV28,TGTGCCACCGGGAGGGGGAACTATGGCTACACCTTC,CATGRGNYGYTF
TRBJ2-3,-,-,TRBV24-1,TGTGCCACCAGTACTCCCGGGACAGCGGGAGATACGCAGTATTTT,CATSTPGTAGDTQYF
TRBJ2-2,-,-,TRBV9,TGTGCCAGCAGCGTAAACCCCGATAACACCGGGGAGCTGTTTTTT,CASSVNPDNTGELFF
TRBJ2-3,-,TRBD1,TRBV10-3,TGTGCCCATCGGGTGGGACAGAGGAGTGGTACGCAGTATTTT,CAHRVGQRSGTQYF
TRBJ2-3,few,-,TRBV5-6,TGTGCCAGCAGCTTAAACCCGGGGGATACGCAGTATTTT,CASSLNPGDTQYF
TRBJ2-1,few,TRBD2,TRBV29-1,TGCAGCGTTGGGCCTAGCGGGGGAAACAATGAGCAGTTCTTC,CSVGPSGGNNEQFF
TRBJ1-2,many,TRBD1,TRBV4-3,TGCGCCAGCAGCCAAGATCCAACAGGGGGCAGGGGCTACACCTTC,CASSQDPTGGRGYTF
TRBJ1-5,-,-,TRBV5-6,TGTGCCAGCAGCTCCCTCTGGGGAGATCAGCCCCAGCATTTT,CASSSLWGDQPQHF
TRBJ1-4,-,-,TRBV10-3,TGTGCCATCAGTGAGGGGAGATGGCGGGGTGAAAAACTGTTTTTT,CAISEGRWRGEKLFF
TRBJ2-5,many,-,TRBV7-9,TGTGCCAGCAGCTTGAACCAAGAGACCCAGTACTTC,CASSLNQETQYF
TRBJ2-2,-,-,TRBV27,TGTGCCAGCCATGCGGCAAAGAGGTCCTCCGGGGAGCTGTTTTTT,CASHAAKRSSGELFF
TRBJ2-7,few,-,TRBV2,TGTGCAGTAAGTCGCGGGGCCTACGAGCAGTACTTC,CAVSRGAYEQYF
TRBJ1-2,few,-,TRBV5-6,TGTGCCAGCAGCTTGCCCGGGATCCTTTATGGCTACACCTTC,CASSLPGILYGYTF
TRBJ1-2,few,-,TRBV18,TGTGCCAGCTCGCTAACCTCGACAGTGCGCCCTAACTATGGCTACACCTTC,CASSLTSTVRPNYGYTF
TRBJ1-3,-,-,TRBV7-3,TGTGCCAGCAGCCCGGACTCTGGAAACACCATATATTTT,CASSPDSGNTIYF
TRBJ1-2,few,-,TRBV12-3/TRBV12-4,TGTGCCAGCAGACCCCGATTCTTCTCAACCCGGGGAGTTGGCTACACCTTC,CASRPRFFSTRGVGYTF
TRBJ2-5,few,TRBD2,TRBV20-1,TGCAGTGCTAGAGGGACTAGCGGGGTCCAAGAGACCCAGTACTTC,CSARGTSGVQETQYF
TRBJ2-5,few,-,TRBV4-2,TGTGCCAGCAGCCCCCCTGGGGGGCCCCCAGAGACCCAGTACTTC,CASSPPGGPPETQYF